This TCR beta chain originates from a study of tumor-infiltrating lymphocytes in primary liver carcinoma. Study background: Surgery removed the patients' primary liver carcinoma. The patient group consisted of men and women aged 30 to 69 years. Overall study findings and caveats: The study found tumor-adjacent and tumor-blood pairs overlapped less than tumor region pairs.

The germline CDR1 and CDR2 sequences are SQVTM and ANQGSEA. V lost 0 bases and J 4 bases, leaving 5 bases between the germline ends. The CDR3 has 12 amino acids. As for this clonotype: The antigen is not known. A much larger clone lies a single base off, so this may be a read error.

The template, roughly 0.45 ug total RNA, yielded TCR beta cDNA made with a constant-region primer. Sequencing libraries for TCR beta derived from three nested multiplex PCR rounds that used slightly modified ARM-PCR. A C-beta reverse primer was combined with TRBV1-TRBV30 forward primers in the first two PCR rounds, and each round had about 10 cycles. TCRdb independently ran MiXCR on the multiplex PCR reads; one entry per CDR3 protein. The table records about 300,000 distinct CDR3 sequences, roughly two thirds of them present only once. Unsorted whole blood yielded the blood RNA, and germline DNA was also extracted.

The receptor's source is a man aged 35 to 55 with primary liver carcinoma and hepatitis B virus infection. The material sequenced was peripheral blood. The rearrangement links TRBV29-1 to TRBJ2-3, with D unresolved. This CDR3 is CSVEELSDTQYF. CDR3 DNA: TGCAGCGTTGAAGAGTTGTCAGATACGCAGTATTTT.